Here is one T cell receptor (beta chain) with its context. This record belongs to a study of blood T cell repertoires in COVID-19. Looking at the study overall: Both acute and convalescent COVID-19 samples were obtained from the United States, Italy and Spain. PBMCs, B-cell-depleted T cells, or T cells were the source of the cDNA or gDNA that made up the material.

Original data processing: It was from reference gene primer amplification that nucleated cell counts were estimated. Repertoires were generated with immunoSEQ multiplex PCR, while TCRdb's copy carries only in-frame clones and drops some. Clone size and the V and J calls come from that table; the DNA yielded D and trimming. The data show 200,000 to 300,000 clones, around 87% seen once. The CDR3 runs to 18 residues. Sequencing used peripheral blood. The V gene is TRBV21-1, the J gene TRBJ2-1; TRBD1, the table's D call, lacks a check against the DNA. TRBV21-1 is annotated as a pseudogene. This TCR came from a woman aged 70-85 years with active or convalescent COVID-19. The CDR3 sequence is CASSLTGQGGRRGNEQFF. Here the CDR3 DNA reads TGTGCCAGCAGCCTAACAGGACAGGGAGGGCGAAGGGGCAATGAGCAGTTCTTC.